These 30 T cell receptor beta chains came from one sample sequenced in a study of blood T cell repertoires in COVID-19 (dated by TCRdb to between 2020 and 2021). The library was built by means of the immunoSEQ multiplex PCR assay. Held by TCRdb, this immuneACCESS table contains in-frame sequences only and omits some clones. Under half of the omission traces to an unresolved V gene where checked; the cause of the rest is unknown. Present in this sample are roughly 210,000 clones, around 87% of which were seen just once. The top ten constitute approximately 7.3% of the sample. The source material was PBMCs or T cells enriched from blood (not recorded which). These receptor sequences come from a young man in a cohort exposed to, infected with or recovered from COVID-19 (not recorded which).

The chain employs TRBV6-6 and TRBJ1-1; TRBD1 might be the D (5 bases). The CDR3 sequence is 12 residues long. Trimming removed 7 bases from V and 5 bases from J, with 11 bases in between. In germline, CDR1 is MNHNY, CDR2 SVGAGI (reference sequence). The CDR3 nucleotides read TGTGCCAGCACCTCAGGGCGGACTGAAGCTTTCTTT. Protein: CASTSGRTEAFF.

The chain couples TRBV6-5 to TRBJ2-7, with 9 bases aligning to TRBD1. V gave up 6 bases and J gave up 6 bases; unmatched junction bases: 9. Germline V gene lookup returns CDR1 MNHEY and CDR2 SVGAGI. This CDR3 spans 14 amino acids. CDR3 protein: CASRGDRDVGEQYF. The DNA for the CDR3 is TGTGCCAGCAGGGGGGACAGGGACGTGGGCGAGCAGTACTTC.

This clone was seen just once. The chain is built from TRBV28 and TRBJ2-2; a weak D match, TRBD1 (5 bases). V lost 1 base and J lost 6, with 12 bases in between. This CDR3 has 15 residues. Germline V lookup: CDR1 MDHEN, CDR2 SYDVKM. The CDR3 nucleotides read TGTGCCAGCAGTTTATACCGAGCCAGGGCCGGGGAGCTGTTTTTT. It translates to CASSLYRARAGELFF.

The chain combines TRBV14 with TRBJ2-5, with TRBD2 identical over 11 bases. With 4 bases clipped from V and 1 base from J, the junction kept 11 bases outside the gene matches. Germline CDR1 reads SGHDN; CDR2 reads FVKESK. The CDR3 contains 18 residues. CDR3 bases: TGTGCCAGCAGCCGACGAAGGGCTAGCGGGAGGCTCCAAGAGACCCAGTACTTC. Translation gives CASSRRRASGRLQETQYF.

This chain connects TRBV2 to TRBJ2-7; 9 positions match TRBD2. Losses at the gene ends were 6 bases for V and 2 bases for J; bases not matched to a gene: 8. Germline loops: CDR1 SNHLY, CDR2 FYNNEI. The CDR3 totals 15 residues. The CDR3 loop is CASRATSGPTYEQYF. In DNA form, the CDR3 reads TGTGCCAGCAGAGCGACTAGCGGACCGACCTACGAGCAGTACTTC.

The rearrangement uses TRBV7-8 and TRBJ1-2, with D unclear. V was shortened by 1 base and J by 11 bases, with 14 bases between the two germline ends. The CDR3 length is 13 residues. Germline CDR1 SGHVS, CDR2 FQNEAQ. The CDR3 here is CASSLEMRERYTF. CDR3 nucleotides: TGTGCCAGCAGCTTAGAGATGAGAGAGCGGTACACCTTC.

The chain is built from TRBV28 and TRBJ1-4, with 7 bases that match TRBD1. Germline CDR1 and CDR2: MDHEN and SYDVKM. The CDR3 covers 15 residues. Losses at the gene ends were 5 bases for V and 4 bases for J; bases not matched to a gene: 7. CDR3 residues: CASSLLTGINEKLFF. The CDR3 nucleotides are TGTGCCAGCAGTCTTTTGACAGGGATTAATGAAAAACTGTTTTTT.

This clone showed up just once. This rearrangement joins TRBV10-3 to TRBJ1-1; D might be TRBD1 (6 bases). Trimming shortened V by 0 bases and J by 2 bases, and 10 bases separated the two germline ends. The CDR3 is made up of 15 amino acids. The germline V gene encodes CDR1 ENHRY and CDR2 SYGVKD. The CDR3 loop is CAISESTGTNTEAFF. The CDR3 bases are TGTGCCATCAGTGAGTCGACAGGAACAAACACTGAAGCTTTCTTT.

This chain links TRBV7-6 with TRBJ1-2; 9 positions agree with TRBD1. CDR3 size: 19 residues. V shed 6 bases and J 0 bases; nucleotides not matched to a gene: 17. Germline CDR1 is SGHVS and CDR2 is FNYEAQ. The CDR3 sequence: CASSLNNPGTGIANYGYTF. CDR3 nucleotides: TGTGCCAGCAGTTTAAACAACCCCGGGACAGGGATCGCTAACTATGGCTACACCTTC.

CDR3 protein: CASIRGPEAFF. In nucleotides, the CDR3 is TGTGCCAGTATCCGAGGCCCTGAAGCTTTCTTT. This chain joins TRBV19 and TRBJ1-1, with no clear D. The V end lost 7 bases, the J end lost 6 bases, and 9 bases lay between the germline ends. CDR1 LNHDA and CDR2 SQIVND come from the germline V gene (reference sequence). The CDR3 is made up of 11 amino acids. The full variable domain, its missing parts supplied by reference TRBV19 and TRBJ1-1, is DGGITQSPKYLFRKEGQNVTLSCEQNLNHDAMYWYRQDPGQGLRLIYYSQIVNDFQKGDIAEGYSVSREKKESFPLTVTSAQKNPTAFYLCASIRGPEAFFGQGTRLTVV.

The chain employs TRBV7-3 and TRBJ2-3, with TRBD2 identical over 13 bases. The J segment lost 4 bases and the V segment lost 5 bases, leaving 12 bases of the junction unmatched. This CDR3 has 18 residues. Germline V gene lookup returns CDR1 SGHTA and CDR2 FQGTGA. Here the CDR3 reads CASSPGLAGLSPPDTQYF. The DNA for the CDR3 is TGTGCCAGCAGCCCGGGACTAGCGGGATTGAGCCCCCCAGATACGCAGTATTTT.

The rearrangement uses TRBV6-5 and TRBJ1-5, with a weak D call TRBD1 (5 bases). CDR1 and CDR2 from the germline V gene are MNHEY and SVGAGI. Trimming stripped 2 bases from V and 0 bases from J, with 5 bases between. The CDR3 has 14 amino acids. CDR3 region: CASSYDSSNQPQHF. The CDR3 DNA reads TGTGCCAGCAGTTACGACAGTAGCAATCAGCCCCAGCATTTT.

The chain employs TRBV9 and TRBJ2-5, with TRBD2 matching over 7 bases. CDR1 is SGDLS, CDR2 YYNGEE, per germline. J lost 2 bases, V lost 0 bases, and 7 bases had no gene match. The CDR3 consists of 16 residues. For the CDR3, the DNA is TGTGCCAGCAGCGTAGAGGGGAGGGCGGTACAAGAGACCCAGTACTTC. Translation gives CASSVEGRAVQETQYF.

This chain connects TRBV12-1 to TRBJ1-6; the DNA was not used to check the table's D call, TRBD1. TRBV12-1 is noted as a pseudogene. There are 17 residues in the CDR3. CDR3: CASSPPDREGDYSPLHF. Written as DNA, the CDR3 is TGTGCCAGCAGCCCACCGGACCGCGAGGGGGATTATTCACCCCTCCACTTT.

J is TRBJ2-7 and V is TRBV21-1; the table's D call TRBD1 went unverified against the DNA. TRBV21-1 is flagged as a pseudogene. The CDR3 length is 14 residues. Written as DNA, the CDR3 is TGTGCCAGCAGCTGCCGGGACAGGGGATACGAGCAGTACTTC. It yields the protein CASSCRDRGYEQYF.

The chain joins TRBV6-6 to TRBJ2-1; 8 positions agree with TRBD1. Germline V lookup: CDR1 MNHNY, CDR2 SVGAGI (reference sequence). V shed 0 bases and J 3 bases; nucleotides not matched to a gene: 4. This CDR3 is 16 amino acids long. The CDR3 bases are TGTGCCAGCAGTTACTCGGACAGGGACTTCTACAATGAGCAGTTCTTC. As protein: CASSYSDRDFYNEQFF.

This clone was detected a few times. The J gene is TRBJ1-2, the V gene TRBV14; no firm D call. The CDR3 totals 16 residues. CDR1 is SGHDN, CDR2 FVKESK, per germline. The V and J ends lost 0 bases and 3 bases respectively, with 14 bases between them. CDR3 residues: CASSQDLAGRYYGYTF. DNA for the CDR3: TGTGCCAGCAGCCAAGATCTAGCGGGCAGGTACTATGGCTACACCTTC.

This chain joins TRBV4-1 and TRBJ2-1; perhaps TRBD1 as D (6 bases). Germline V gene data show CDR1 as MGHRA and CDR2 as YSYEKL. The CDR3 spans 15 residues. Trimming stripped 1 base from V and 5 bases from J, with 12 bases between. In DNA, the CDR3 is TGCGCCAGCAGCCAAGGTCCCAGGGGCGACAATGAGCAGTTCTTC. It encodes CASSQGPRGDNEQFF.

The CDR3 spells CATSDPPGTSRHNEQFF. CDR3 in DNA: TGTGCCACCAGTGACCCCCCCGGGACTAGCAGGCACAATGAGCAGTTCTTC. V usage is TRBV24-1 and J usage is TRBJ2-1, with TRBD2 identical over 9 bases. The CDR3 is 17 residues long. The trim removed 4 bases at V and 5 bases at J, leaving 11 bases unmatched. The V gene's germline CDR1 is KGHDR and CDR2 SFDVKD.

The rearrangement joins TRBV9 to TRBJ2-1; D might be TRBD2 (5 bases). V was shortened by 4 bases and J by 8 bases, with 16 bases between the two germline ends. The CDR3 totals 14 residues. Germline values: CDR1 SGDLS, CDR2 YYNGEE. CDR3: CASSPSGRADEQFF. The CDR3 DNA is TGTGCCAGCAGCCCCTCCGGAAGAGCGGATGAGCAGTTCTTC. Full variable domain (outside the CDR3, taken from reference TRBV9 and TRBJ2-1): DSGVTQTPKHLITATGQRVTLRCSPRSGDLSVYWYQQSLDQGLQFLIQYYNGEERAKGNILERFSAQQFPDLHSELNLSSLELGDSALYFCASSPSGRADEQFFGPGTRLTVL.

The CDR3, as DNA: TGTGCCAGCAGTTACAATCCAGACACCCCAAGGGCCAAAAACATTCAGTACTTC. Protein sequence: CASSYNPDTPRAKNIQYF. The chain is built from TRBV6-2 or TRBV6-3 and TRBJ2-4; no definite D call. CDR1 is MNHEY, CDR2 SVGEGT, per germline. V lost 2 bases and J 1 base, leaving 18 bases between the germline ends. This CDR3 has 18 residues.

The chain employs TRBV15 and TRBJ2-5; no reliable D call. The CDR3 extends over 14 amino acids. The V and J ends lost 5 bases and 8 bases respectively, with 18 bases between them. Germline CDR1 and CDR2: LNHNV and YYDKDF (reference sequence). CDR3 in DNA: TGTGCCACCAGCGTGTATAGAACGCCCTATACCCAGTACTTC. This encodes CATSVYRTPYTQYF.

This clone was observed a few times. This chain joins TRBV4-2 and TRBJ1-2, with TRBD1 matching over 8 bases. The CDR3 spans 17 residues. Germline CDR1 LGHNA, CDR2 YNFKEQ. Germline trimming cut 3 bases from V and 5 bases from J; bases unmatched to any gene: 14. The CDR3 region is CASSHGARDRITYGYTF. CDR3 sequence (DNA): TGTGCCAGCAGCCATGGCGCTCGGGACAGGATCACTTATGGCTACACCTTC.

This clone has just one count. The chain employs TRBV7-3 and TRBJ1-1; a weak D match, TRBD1 (6 bases). CDR3 length: 14 residues. CDR1 is SGHTA, CDR2 FQGTGA, per germline. Trimming took off 3 bases at V and 6 bases at J, with 14 bases between the two ends. CDR3 nucleotides: TGTGCCAGCAGCTTCGGCCGGGACACTTCTGAAGCTTTCTTT. The encoded protein is CASSFGRDTSEAFF. Combining the CDR3 with reference TRBV7-3 and TRBJ1-1 gives the whole variable domain GAGVSQTPSNKVTEKGKYVELRCDPISGHTALYWYRQSLGQGPEFLIYFQGTGAADDSGLPNDRFFAVRPEGSVSTLKIQRTERGDSAVYLCASSFGRDTSEAFFGQGTRLTVV.

The chain has TRBV27 and TRBJ2-2; TRBD1 matches 8 bases. The junction had 11 bases not matched to a gene; V was cut back by 4 bases and J by 4 bases. This CDR3 contains 17 residues. Germline V lookup: CDR1 MNHEY, CDR2 SMNVEV (reference sequence). CDR3 in amino acids: CASSSLKQGVSTGELFF. In nucleotides, the CDR3 is TGTGCCAGCAGTTCCCTCAAACAGGGGGTTAGCACCGGGGAGCTGTTTTTT.

The chain uses TRBV19 and TRBJ2-6, with 9 bases fitting TRBD1. J gave up 3 bases and V 6 bases, and 12 bases lay outside the gene matches. The CDR3 totals 18 residues. Germline CDR1 reads LNHDA; CDR2 reads SQIVND (reference sequence). The CDR3 is CASSPGTGSKNGANVLTF. The CDR3 DNA follows: TGTGCCAGTAGCCCTGGGACAGGGTCTAAAAATGGGGCCAACGTCCTGACTTTC.

The chain recombines TRBV11-2 with TRBJ2-1; no definite D call. With 4 bases removed from V and 2 bases from J, the gap between germline ends came to 12 bases. The length of the CDR3 is 15 residues. In germline, CDR1 is SGHAT, CDR2 FQNNGV. The CDR3 reads CASSSAFEAYNEQFF. CDR3 DNA sequence: TGTGCCAGCAGCTCCGCCTTTGAGGCCTACAATGAGCAGTTCTTC.

V and J are TRBV28 and TRBJ1-2; D ambiguous. This CDR3 comprises 12 residues. In germline, CDR1 is MDHEN, CDR2 SYDVKM. V was pared by 7 bases and J by 8 bases, with 14 bases between. The CDR3 sequence: CASTARSKGYTF. In nucleotides, the CDR3 is TGTGCCAGCACTGCCCGGAGCAAGGGCTACACCTTC.

This chain uses TRBV3-1 (or the pseudogene TRBV3-2) with TRBJ2-5, with 11 bases that match TRBD1. V dropped 1 base and J dropped 7; count of bases not matched to a gene: 5. CDR1 and CDR2 (germline): LGHDT, YNNKEL (reference sequence). The CDR3 extends over 15 amino acids. For the CDR3, the DNA is TGTGCCAGCAGCCAAGGGACAGGGGGCCCCCGGACCCAGTACTTC. Translation gives CASSQGTGGPRTQYF.

This chain uses TRBV19 with TRBJ2-7; the D gene is possibly TRBD2 (6 bases). V gave up 4 bases and J gave up 6 bases, with 13 bases separating them. The CDR3 is made up of 13 amino acids. Germline loops: CDR1 LNHDA, CDR2 SQIVND (reference sequence). The CDR3 region has the DNA TGTGCCAGTAGTACCAATAGCGGTAGCGAGCAGTACTTC. Residues: CASSTNSGSEQYF.